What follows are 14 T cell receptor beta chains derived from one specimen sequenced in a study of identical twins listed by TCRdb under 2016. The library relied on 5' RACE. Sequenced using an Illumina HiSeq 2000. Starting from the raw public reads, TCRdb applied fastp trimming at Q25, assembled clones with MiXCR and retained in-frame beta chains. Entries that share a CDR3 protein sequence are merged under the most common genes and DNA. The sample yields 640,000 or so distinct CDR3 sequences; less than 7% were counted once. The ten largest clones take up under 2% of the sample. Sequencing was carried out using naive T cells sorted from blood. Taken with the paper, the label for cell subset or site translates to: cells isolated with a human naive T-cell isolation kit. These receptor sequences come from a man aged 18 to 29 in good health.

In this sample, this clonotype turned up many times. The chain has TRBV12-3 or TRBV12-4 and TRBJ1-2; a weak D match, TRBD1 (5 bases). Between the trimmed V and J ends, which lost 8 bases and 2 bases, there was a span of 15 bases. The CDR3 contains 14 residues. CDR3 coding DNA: TGTGCCAGCGAACCCCTGGCAGGGAACTATGGCTACACCTTC. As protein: CASEPLAGNYGYTF.

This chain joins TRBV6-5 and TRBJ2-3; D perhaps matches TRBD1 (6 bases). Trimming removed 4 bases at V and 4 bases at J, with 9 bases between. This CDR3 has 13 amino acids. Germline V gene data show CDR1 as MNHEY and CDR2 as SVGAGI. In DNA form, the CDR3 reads TGTGCCAGCAGTTGCACAGGGTCAGATACGCAGTATTTT. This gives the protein CASSCTGSDTQYF.

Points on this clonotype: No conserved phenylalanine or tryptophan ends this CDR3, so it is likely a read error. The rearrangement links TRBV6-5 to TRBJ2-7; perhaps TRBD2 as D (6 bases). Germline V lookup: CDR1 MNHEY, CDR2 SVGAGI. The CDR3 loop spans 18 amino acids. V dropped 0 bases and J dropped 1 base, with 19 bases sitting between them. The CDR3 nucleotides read TGTGCCAGCAGTTACTCGGATTCAAGTGGTAGCGGTTCCTACGAGCAGTACATC. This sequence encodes CASSYSDSSGSGSYEQYI.

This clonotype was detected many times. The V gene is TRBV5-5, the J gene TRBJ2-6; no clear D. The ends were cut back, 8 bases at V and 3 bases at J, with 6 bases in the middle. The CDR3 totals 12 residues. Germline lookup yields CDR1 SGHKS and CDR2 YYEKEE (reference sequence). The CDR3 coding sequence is TGTGCCAGTAATTTTGGGGCCAACGTCCTGACTTTC. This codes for CASNFGANVLTF. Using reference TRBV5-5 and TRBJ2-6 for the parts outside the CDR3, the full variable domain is DAGVTQSPTHLIKTRGQQVTLRCSPISGHKSVSWYQQVLGQGPQFIFQYYEKEERGRGNFPDRFSARQFPNYSSELNVNALLLGDSALYLCASNFGANVLTFGAGSRLTVL.

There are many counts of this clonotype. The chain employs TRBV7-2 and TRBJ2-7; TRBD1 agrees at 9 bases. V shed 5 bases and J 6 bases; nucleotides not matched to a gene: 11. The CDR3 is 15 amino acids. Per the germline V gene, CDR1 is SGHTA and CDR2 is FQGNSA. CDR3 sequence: CASSPSPGTGSEQYF. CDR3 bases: TGTGCCAGCAGCCCCAGTCCCGGGACAGGGAGCGAGCAGTACTTC.

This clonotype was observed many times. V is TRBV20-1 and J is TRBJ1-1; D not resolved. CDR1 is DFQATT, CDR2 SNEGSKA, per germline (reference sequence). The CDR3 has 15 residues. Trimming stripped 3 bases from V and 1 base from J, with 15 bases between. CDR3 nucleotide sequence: TGCAGTGCTAGTGTCCGCTTTTGGCCGAACACTGAAGCTTTCTTT. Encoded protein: CSASVRFWPNTEAFF.

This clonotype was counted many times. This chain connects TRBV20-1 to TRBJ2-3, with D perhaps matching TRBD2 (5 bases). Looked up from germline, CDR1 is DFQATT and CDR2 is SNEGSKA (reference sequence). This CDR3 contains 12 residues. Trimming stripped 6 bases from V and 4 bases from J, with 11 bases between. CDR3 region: CSAWTGADTQYF. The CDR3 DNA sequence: TGCAGTGCGTGGACTGGCGCAGATACGCAGTATTTT.

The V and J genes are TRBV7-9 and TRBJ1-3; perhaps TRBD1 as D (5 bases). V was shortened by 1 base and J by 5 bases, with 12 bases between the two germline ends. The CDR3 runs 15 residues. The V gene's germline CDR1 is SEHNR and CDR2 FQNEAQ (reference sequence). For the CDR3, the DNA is TGTGCCAGCAGCTTAGGCGGGACGCACCGAAACACCATATATTTT. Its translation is CASSLGGTHRNTIYF.

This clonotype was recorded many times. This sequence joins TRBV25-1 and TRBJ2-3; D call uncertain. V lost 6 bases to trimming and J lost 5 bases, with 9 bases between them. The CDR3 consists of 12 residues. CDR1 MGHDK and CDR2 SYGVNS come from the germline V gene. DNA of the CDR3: TGTGCCAGCAGGACCCCCGGAGATACGCAGTATTTT. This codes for CASRTPGDTQYF. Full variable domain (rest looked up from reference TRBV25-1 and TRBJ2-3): EADIYQTPRYLVIGTGKKITLECSQTMGHDKMYWYQQDPGMELHLIHYSYGVNSTEKGDLSSESTVSRIRTEHFPLTLESARPSHTSQYLCASRTPGDTQYFGPGTRLTVL.

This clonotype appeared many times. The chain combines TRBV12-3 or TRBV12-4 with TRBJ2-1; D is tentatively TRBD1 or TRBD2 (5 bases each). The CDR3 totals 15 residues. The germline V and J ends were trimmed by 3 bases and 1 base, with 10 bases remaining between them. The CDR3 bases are TGTGCCAGCAGTTTTCGGGGCGGATCCTACAATGAGCAGTTCTTC. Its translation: CASSFRGGSYNEQFF.

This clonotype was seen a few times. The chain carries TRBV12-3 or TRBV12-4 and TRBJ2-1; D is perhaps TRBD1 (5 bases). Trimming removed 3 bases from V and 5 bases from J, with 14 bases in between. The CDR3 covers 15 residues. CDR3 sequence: CASSFFVGANNEQFF. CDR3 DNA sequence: TGTGCCAGCAGTTTTTTTGTTGGGGCCAACAATGAGCAGTTCTTC.

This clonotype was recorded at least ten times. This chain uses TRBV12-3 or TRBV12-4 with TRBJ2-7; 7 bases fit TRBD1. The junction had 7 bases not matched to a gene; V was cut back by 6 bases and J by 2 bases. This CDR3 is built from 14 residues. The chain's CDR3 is CASRIGQETYEQYF. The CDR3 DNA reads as TGTGCCAGCAGGATAGGACAGGAGACCTACGAGCAGTACTTC.

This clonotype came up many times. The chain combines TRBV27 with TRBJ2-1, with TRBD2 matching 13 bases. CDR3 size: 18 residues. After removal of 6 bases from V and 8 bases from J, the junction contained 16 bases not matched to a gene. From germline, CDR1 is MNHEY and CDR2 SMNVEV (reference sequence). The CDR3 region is CASRSGTSGKRVKDEQFF. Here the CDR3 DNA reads TGTGCCAGCAGATCCGGGACTAGCGGGAAACGGGTAAAGGATGAGCAGTTCTTC.

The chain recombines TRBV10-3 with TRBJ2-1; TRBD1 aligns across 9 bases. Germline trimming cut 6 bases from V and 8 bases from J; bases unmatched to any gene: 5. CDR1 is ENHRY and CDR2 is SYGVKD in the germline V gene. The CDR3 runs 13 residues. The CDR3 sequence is CAISLDRGDEQFF. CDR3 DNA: TGTGCCATCAGCCTGGACAGGGGCGATGAGCAGTTCTTC.